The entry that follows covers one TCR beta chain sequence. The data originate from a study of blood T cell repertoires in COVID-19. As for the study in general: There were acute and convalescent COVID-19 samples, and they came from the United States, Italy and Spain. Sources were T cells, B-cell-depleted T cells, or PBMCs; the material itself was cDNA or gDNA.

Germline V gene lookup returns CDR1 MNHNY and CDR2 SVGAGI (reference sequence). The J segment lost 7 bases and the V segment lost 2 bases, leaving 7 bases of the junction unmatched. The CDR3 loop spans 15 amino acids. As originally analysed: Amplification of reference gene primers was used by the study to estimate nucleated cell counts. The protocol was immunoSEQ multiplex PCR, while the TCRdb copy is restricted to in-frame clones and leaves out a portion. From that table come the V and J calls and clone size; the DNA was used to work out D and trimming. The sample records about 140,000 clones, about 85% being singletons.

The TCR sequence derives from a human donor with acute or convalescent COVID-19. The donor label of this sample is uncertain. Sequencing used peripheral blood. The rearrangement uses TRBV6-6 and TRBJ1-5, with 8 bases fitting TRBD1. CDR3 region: CASSYPAGGDQPQHF. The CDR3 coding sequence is TGTGCCAGCAGTTACCCGGCAGGGGGCGACCAGCCCCAGCATTTT.